These 10 T cell receptor beta chains were sequenced from one sample in a study of vaccination effects on CD4 cells after COVID-19. Antigen-specific CD4+ T cells were expanded (with viral peptide pools) by the ViraFEST assay ahead of sequencing. Culture proceeded for approximately 10 days, and CD4+ T cells were then isolated. Either the mRNA-1273 or the BNT162b2 vaccine was given to participants as two doses. Their antigens remain unidentified. The table came from immunoSEQ multiplex PCR; TCRdb's copy has only in-frame clones and leaves some out. The sample contains around 69,000 clones, around 69% of which appear only once. The starting material was CD4+ T cells from PBMCs cultured with HCoV-229E spike peptides, obtained after COVID-19 vaccination. These receptors all stem from a human donor who received a COVID-19 vaccine.

This clone was picked up a small number of times. The chain recombines TRBV5-4 with TRBJ2-5; 10 nucleotides align to TRBD1. The CDR3 extends over 13 amino acids. The V gene end was trimmed by 4 bases and the J gene end by 5 bases; junction bases not matched to a gene: 2. Germline CDR1 is SGHNT and CDR2 is YYREEE (reference sequence). CDR3 region: CASSMDRGETQYF. The CDR3 bases are TGTGCCAGCAGCATGGACAGGGGGGAGACCCAGTACTTC.

The V gene is TRBV6-1, the J gene TRBJ2-7; D is uncertain. The CDR3 sequence is 12 residues long. The germline V gene has CDR1 MNHNS and CDR2 SASEGT. Trimming pared 2 bases from V and 7 bases from J, leaving 9 bases between. CDR3 in DNA: TGTGCCAGCAGTGAACAAGGCACAGAGCAGTACGTC. Protein product: CASSEQGTEQYV.

The chain is built from TRBV4-3 and TRBJ1-4; weak D call: TRBD1 (6 bases). Trimming removed 0 bases at V and 10 bases at J, with 15 bases between. Germline values: CDR1 LGHNA, CDR2 YSLEER. The CDR3 covers 15 residues. The DNA for the CDR3 is TGCGCCAGCAGCCAAGAGATCGGGACACCTGGAAAACTGTTTTTT. It translates to CASSQEIGTPGKLFF.

The rearrangement joins TRBV6-6 to TRBJ2-5, with D unresolved. Germline V gene lookup returns CDR1 MNHNY and CDR2 SVGAGI (reference sequence). V was clipped by 6 bases and J by 3 bases, with 17 bases between them. The CDR3 contains 15 residues. As DNA, the CDR3 is TGTGCCAGCAGCTCCGATGAAACGGGTAAAGAGACCCAGTACTTC. Translated, it gives CASSSDETGKETQYF.

The J gene is TRBJ1-5, the V gene TRBV25-1; a possible D gene is TRBD1 (5 bases). The germline V gene has CDR1 MGHDK and CDR2 SYGVNS. The CDR3 is 16 amino acids. Deletions cut 2 bases from V and 2 bases from J, with 13 bases between. In DNA form, the CDR3 reads TGTGCCAGCAGTGAAGTGGGGGGTGGGGGCAATCAGCCCCAGCATTTT. Its protein is CASSEVGGGGNQPQHF.

The chain combines TRBV3-1 (or the pseudogene TRBV3-2) with TRBJ1-6; TRBD1 agrees at 8 bases. Germline CDR1 reads LGHDT; CDR2 reads YNNKEL (reference sequence). The CDR3 sequence is 17 residues long. With V trimmed by 2 bases and J by 7 bases, 10 bases remained unmatched. The CDR3 DNA sequence: TGTGCCAGCAGCCAATCCGGAATAACAGGGGGGAATTCACCCCTCCACTTT. Protein product: CASSQSGITGGNSPLHF.

V is TRBV18 and J is TRBJ1-5; 9 nucleotides line up with TRBD1. Germline trimming cut 3 bases from V and 2 bases from J; bases unmatched to any gene: 17. Looked up from germline, CDR1 is KGHSH and CDR2 is LQKENI. This CDR3 comprises 20 residues. The CDR3 region has the DNA TGTGCCAGCTCACCGCCCGGGGGACAGGGATCTTCAAGGGGCAATCAGCCCCAGCATTTT. Encoded protein: CASSPPGGQGSSRGNQPQHF.

The chain joins TRBV10-2 to TRBJ1-1; TRBD1 aligns across 7 bases. After removal of 6 bases from V and 1 base from J, the junction contained 5 bases not matched to a gene. In germline, CDR1 is WSHSY, CDR2 SAAADI. The CDR3 is 14 residues long. CDR3 in DNA: TGCGCCAGCAGAGACACAGGGGCGAACACTGAAGCTTTCTTT. Its protein is CASRDTGANTEAFF.

The CDR3 protein is CASSVERAGNDKLYEQYV. CDR3 sequence (DNA): TGTGCCAGCAGCGTAGAACGAGCGGGGAACGACAAACTCTACGAGCAGTACGTC. The V gene is TRBV9, the J gene TRBJ2-7, with 7 bases fitting TRBD2. From germline, CDR1 is SGDLS and CDR2 YYNGEE. The CDR3 covers 18 residues. V lost 0 bases to trimming and J lost 3 bases; unmatched junction nucleotides: 15.

This clone was seen only once. The chain recombines TRBV28 with TRBJ1-4; tentatively, D is TRBD1 (5 bases). The CDR3 sequence is 15 residues long. Trimming left V 3 bases short and J 8 bases short, with 16 bases between. Germline lookup yields CDR1 MDHEN and CDR2 SYDVKM. The CDR3 sequence is CASSFGSAGGEKLFF. The CDR3 nucleotides read TGTGCCAGCAGTTTCGGGTCCGCCGGGGGGGAAAAACTGTTTTTT.